These 23 T cell receptor beta chains were sequenced from one sample in a study of naive and memory T cell subsets. An equimolar mix of two oligonucleotides served as the beta constant-region primer for TRBC1 and TRBC2. The ligated cDNA underwent four PCR rounds using SP2 and nested alpha and beta constant-region primers. Each CDR3 protein is one row after TCRdb ran MiXCR on the UMI-ligation and nested PCR reads. Of about 82,000 distinct CDR3 sequences in the sample, roughly 9.2% were seen once. The sample comprised naive CD8+ T cells from blood. Receptor source: a human donor in good health.

This clonotype was observed many times. The chain couples TRBV15 to TRBJ1-5; the D gene is possibly TRBD1 (5 bases). V lost 1 base, J lost 2 bases, and 18 bases lay in between. The germline gives CDR1 LNHNV, CDR2 YYDKDF (reference sequence). This CDR3 region has 18 residues. In nucleotides, the CDR3 is TGTGCCACCAGCAGAGCATTTAGGGGTGGCGTTGGCAATCAGCCCCAGCATTTT. This sequence encodes CATSRAFRGGVGNQPQHF.

The chain couples TRBV2 to TRBJ2-2; D uncertain. Germline-derived CDR1 and CDR2 are SNHLY and FYNNEI. V was trimmed by 4 bases and J by 6 bases, leaving 6 bases between them. This CDR3 has 12 residues. The CDR3 region is CASSVGSGELFF. The DNA of the CDR3 is TGTGCCAGCAGTGTGGGTTCCGGGGAGCTGTTTTTT.

The chain recombines TRBV28 with TRBJ2-3; 8 bases map to TRBD2. Looked up from germline, CDR1 is MDHEN and CDR2 is SYDVKM. The CDR3 has 18 amino acids. The trim removed 5 bases at V and 1 base at J, leaving 14 bases unmatched. The CDR3 here is CASSQAFLLAVGTDTQYF. CDR3 nucleotides: TGTGCCAGCAGTCAAGCCTTTCTACTAGCGGTGGGCACAGATACGCAGTATTTT. Combining the CDR3 with reference TRBV28 and TRBJ2-3 gives the whole variable domain DVKVTQSSRYLVKRTGEKVFLECVQDMDHENMFWYRQDPGLGLRLIYFSYDVKMKEKGDIPEGYSVSREKKERFSLILESASTNQTSMYLCASSQAFLLAVGTDTQYFGPGTRLTVL.

The sample holds many counts of this clonotype. The V gene is TRBV6-6, the J gene TRBJ2-7, with 7 bases lining up with TRBD1. The ends lost 6 bases at V and 1 base at J; junction bases unmatched: 9. This CDR3 is 15 amino acids long. The germline V gene has CDR1 MNHNY and CDR2 SVGAGI (reference sequence). CDR3: CASRPLGTASYEQYF. CDR3 DNA: TGTGCCAGCAGACCTCTGGGGACAGCTTCCTACGAGCAGTACTTC.

The rearrangement joins TRBV6-2 or TRBV6-3 to TRBJ1-5; D is unclear. Germline V CDR1 and CDR2: MNHEY, SVGEGT. V shed 1 base and J shed 4 bases, with 5 bases lying between them. This CDR3 spans 13 amino acids. CDR3 DNA sequence: TGTGCCAGCAGTTACTGGGGAAATCAGCCCCAGCATTTT. Amino acids: CASSYWGNQPQHF.

This clonotype was found many times. V usage is TRBV6-5 and J usage is TRBJ2-5; D perhaps matches TRBD1 (5 bases). The germline V gene has CDR1 MNHEY and CDR2 SVGAGI. This CDR3 region has 15 residues. V lost 0 bases and J 4 bases, leaving 12 bases between the germline ends. As DNA, the CDR3 is TGTGCCAGCAGTTACTCGATCCACAGGCCAGAGACCCAGTACTTC. It translates to CASSYSIHRPETQYF.

The chain employs TRBV28 and TRBJ2-7, with TRBD2 matching 9 bases. This CDR3 is built from 17 residues. Germline CDR1 MDHEN, CDR2 SYDVKM. The ends lost 4 bases at V and 1 base at J; junction bases unmatched: 11. The CDR3 spells CASSSPRGGRGSYEQYF. CDR3 in DNA: TGTGCCAGCAGTTCGCCCAGGGGCGGGAGGGGTTCCTACGAGCAGTACTTC.

This clonotype was seen more than once but under ten times. The chain combines TRBV29-1 with TRBJ2-1; maybe TRBD2 (6 bases). This CDR3 is 16 amino acids long. Germline V gives CDR1 SQVTM, CDR2 ANQGSEA. V was shortened by 4 bases and J by 3 bases, with 19 bases between the two germline ends. Here the CDR3 DNA reads TGCAGCGTTGTAGGGGCTAGGGAGGCGGGCTACAATGAGCAGTTCTTC. Amino acids: CSVVGAREAGYNEQFF.

This clonotype was seen repeatedly, ten times or more. The genes are TRBV7-6 and TRBJ2-2; no firm D call. This CDR3 contains 15 residues. Germline CDR1 SGHVS, CDR2 FNYEAQ. V was shortened by 1 base and J by 3 bases, with 9 bases between the two germline ends. This CDR3 reads CASSLEGRYTGELFF. CDR3 coding DNA: TGTGCCAGCAGCTTAGAGGGCCGGTACACCGGGGAGCTGTTTTTT.

This clonotype was counted at least ten times. This sequence joins TRBV27 and TRBJ2-3; D may match TRBD1 or TRBD2 (5 bases each). The V end lost 2 bases, the J end lost 4 bases, and 13 bases lay between the germline ends. CDR1 is MNHEY and CDR2 is SMNVEV in the germline V gene (reference sequence). The length of the CDR3 is 15 residues. CDR3 amino acids: CASSLDPRGADTQYF. The CDR3, as DNA: TGTGCCAGCAGTTTAGATCCGAGGGGCGCAGATACGCAGTATTTT.

This clonotype appeared a single time. This rearrangement joins TRBV7-9 to TRBJ2-2; 9 nucleotides agree with TRBD2. J gave up 0 bases and V 9 bases, and 11 bases lay outside the gene matches. The CDR3 extends over 17 amino acids. Per the germline V gene, CDR1 is SEHNR and CDR2 is FQNEAQ (reference sequence). The CDR3 protein is CAREGLALHPNTGELFF. In DNA, the CDR3 is TGTGCCAGGGAAGGACTAGCGCTTCATCCGAACACCGGGGAGCTGTTTTTT.

This clonotype was detected many times. The chain uses TRBV29-1 and TRBJ2-3; D is perhaps TRBD1 or TRBD2 (5 bases each). The CDR3 is made up of 14 amino acids. Germline assignment: CDR1 SQVTM and CDR2 ANQGSEA. V gave up 2 bases and J gave up 7 bases, with 16 bases separating them. The CDR3 DNA is TGCAGCGTTGAACTGGGACCGTTCGTTAATACGCAGTATTTT. It yields the protein CSVELGPFVNTQYF.

This clonotype was observed once. The V and J genes are TRBV27 and TRBJ2-7; 8 bases fit TRBD2. Germline assignment: CDR1 MNHEY and CDR2 SMNVEV (reference sequence). V lost 5 bases to trimming and J lost 1 base; unmatched junction nucleotides: 7. This CDR3 has 15 amino acids. This chain's CDR3 is CASSPSGSASYEQYF. Written as DNA, the CDR3 is TGTGCCAGCAGTCCCAGCGGGAGTGCTTCCTACGAGCAGTACTTC.

This clonotype was detected ten times or more. The chain links TRBV7-9 to TRBJ1-1; D gene unclear. V was pared by 1 base and J by 11 bases, with 11 bases between. The CDR3 extends over 12 amino acids. Germline CDR1 reads SEHNR; CDR2 reads FQNEAQ (reference sequence). CDR3 protein: CASSLGVGRAFF. The DNA of the CDR3 is TGTGCCAGCAGCTTAGGAGTGGGTCGGGCTTTCTTT.

This clonotype was seen more than once but under ten times. J is TRBJ2-5 and V is TRBV4-2, with 8 bases identical to TRBD2. Germline values: CDR1 LGHNA, CDR2 YNFKEQ. J gave up 4 bases and V 4 bases, and 11 bases lay outside the gene matches. CDR3 length: 16 amino acids. CDR3 nucleotide sequence: TGTGCCAGCAGCCCCCTGGCGGGAGGTTTAAGAGAGACCCAGTACTTC. As protein: CASSPLAGGLRETQYF.

This clonotype came up many times. The genes are TRBV27 and TRBJ1-1, with a tentative D call TRBD1 (6 bases). The V and J ends lost 5 bases and 1 base respectively, with 14 bases between them. CDR1 is MNHEY, CDR2 SMNVEV, per germline (reference sequence). The CDR3 is made up of 15 amino acids. CDR3 amino acids: CASSQTWGQNTEAFF. CDR3 nucleotide sequence: TGTGCCAGCAGTCAAACATGGGGACAGAACACTGAAGCTTTCTTT.

This clonotype was counted many times. The chain combines TRBV14 with TRBJ2-5, with D possibly matching TRBD2 (5 bases). This CDR3 spans 14 amino acids. V lost 0 bases and J 7 bases, leaving 12 bases between the germline ends. In germline, CDR1 is SGHDN, CDR2 FVKESK. This CDR3 reads CASSQDPIAGTQYF. The CDR3 nucleotides read TGTGCCAGCAGCCAAGATCCCATCGCGGGGACCCAGTACTTC.

J is TRBJ1-1 and V is TRBV20-1, with D hard to call. This CDR3 spans 14 amino acids. V lost 1 base and J 4 bases, leaving 13 bases between the germline ends. Germline assignment: CDR1 DFQATT and CDR2 SNEGSKA (reference sequence). In DNA, the CDR3 is TGCAGTGCTAGAGTCCCCGGGTATGGCACTGAAGCTTTCTTT. Protein: CSARVPGYGTEAFF.

This sequence joins TRBV5-5 and TRBJ2-2; TRBD1 matches at 8 bases. This CDR3 contains 15 residues. Germline V gene lookup returns CDR1 SGHKS and CDR2 YYEKEE (reference sequence). V gave up 1 base and J gave up 7 bases; unmatched junction bases: 6. The CDR3 DNA follows: TGTGCCAGCAGCTTGCTCCAGGGGGCAGTCGGGGAGCTGTTTTTT. Protein sequence: CASSLLQGAVGELFF.

The rearrangement joins TRBV6-2 or TRBV6-3 to TRBJ2-4, with D maybe TRBD2 (6 bases). With 6 bases removed from V and 0 bases from J, the gap between germline ends came to 12 bases. Germline V gene sequence: CDR1 MNHEY, CDR2 SVGEGT. This CDR3 region has 15 residues. CDR3 loop: CASRETSLAKNIQYF. The CDR3 bases are TGTGCCAGCAGGGAGACTAGTCTAGCCAAAAACATTCAGTACTTC.

In this sample, this clonotype turned up a few times. The gene calls are TRBV7-9 and TRBJ2-7, with 7 bases lining up with TRBD1. The CDR3 is 16 residues long. Germline loops: CDR1 SEHNR, CDR2 FQNEAQ (reference sequence). V shed 4 bases and J 5 bases; nucleotides not matched to a gene: 14. The CDR3: CASSWAGTQGVHEQYF. In DNA, the CDR3 is TGTGCCAGCAGCTGGGCAGGTACCCAGGGGGTCCACGAGCAGTACTTC.

The gene calls are TRBV27 and TRBJ2-7; D gene ambiguous. This CDR3 has 12 residues. Trimming cost V 8 bases and J 6 bases, with 14 bases left between them. The germline CDR1 and CDR2 sequences are MNHEY and SMNVEV (reference sequence). CDR3 coding DNA: TGTGCCAGCTCCCCCCCCGGTGCCGAGCAGTACTTC. It encodes CASSPPGAEQYF.

At least ten counts were recorded for this clonotype. The CDR3: CASSDGTPISYEQYF. As DNA, the CDR3 is TGTGCCAGCAGCGACGGGACGCCGATTTCCTACGAGCAGTACTTC. The genes are TRBV6-5 and TRBJ2-7, with D possibly called TRBD1 or TRBD2 (5 bases each). Trimming shortened V by 6 bases and J by 1 base, and 16 bases separated the two germline ends. The CDR3 is made up of 15 amino acids. Germline V gives CDR1 MNHEY, CDR2 SVGAGI.